The T cell receptor beta chain described here comes from a study of PD-1 blockade in classical Hodgkin lymphoma. Generated by immunoSEQ multiplex PCR, the TCRdb table keeps only in-frame clones and is missing some. The sample lists 12,000 or so clones, roughly 81% seen once, with 30% to 40% in the top ten. CDR3 length equals 17 residues. V lost 4 bases and J lost 2; bases outside the gene matches: 8. CDR1 and CDR2 from the germline V gene are SEHNR and FQNEAQ (reference sequence). Worth noting for this clone: The antigen remains undetermined.

Points from the study as a whole: There remain no defined causes for the repertoire differences, which possibly reflect disease activity or prior therapy. By C4D1, diversity of CD4+ TCRs had risen significantly, whereas that of CD8+ TCRs had not. Individuals who commenced nivolumab within less than 1 year of ASCT were excluded.

Time point of the sample: cycle 4 day 1 (C4D1), after more than five weeks of nivolumab. Every single patient, without exception, relapsed after autologous stem cell transplantation, and brentuximab vedotin exposure varied. Magnetic negative selection was used to purify CD8+ T cells from thawed PBMCs. The nivolumab dose that patients received was 3 mg/kg, given intravenously every 2 weeks. This chain links TRBV7-9 with TRBJ2-3; 11 bases line up with TRBD2. Sequences were derived from CD8+ T cells from blood, sampled before the fourth cycle of nivolumab. The TCR was taken from a human donor with classical Hodgkin lymphoma. The donor label of this sample is uncertain. The CDR3 sequence: CASSSLIAGGDTDTQYF. The CDR3 bases are TGTGCCAGCAGCTCGTTAATAGCGGGAGGGGACACAGATACGCAGTATTTT. Filled out from reference TRBV7-9 and TRBJ2-3, the complete variable domain reads DTGVSQNPRHKITKRGQNVTFRCDPISEHNRLYWYRQTLGQGPEFLTYFQNEAQLEKSRLLSDRFSAERPKGSFSTLEIQRTEQGDSAMYLCASSSLIAGGDTDTQYFGPGTRLTVL.